Listed here are 9 T cell receptor beta chains from one sample, sequenced in a study of blood T cell repertoires in COVID-19. The data were produced by immunoSEQ multiplex PCR, yet TCRdb's version contains in-frame clones alone and is incomplete. The sample comprises roughly 230,000 clones, 70% to 90% of which are singletons, and around 0.97% rests with the top ten. What was sequenced was peripheral blood. Receptors were obtained from a man in his forties or fifties with acute or convalescent COVID-19.

This clone has just a few counts. The genes are TRBV7-2 and TRBJ1-6, with a weak D call TRBD1 (6 bases). CDR3 length: 16 amino acids. CDR1 and CDR2 from the germline V gene are SGHTA and FQGNSA. The ends were cut back, 6 bases at V and 7 bases at J, with 19 bases in the middle. The CDR3 sequence: CASSTAGTRGNSPLHF. The CDR3 DNA reads TGTGCCAGCAGTACAGCAGGGACGAGGGGGAATTCACCCCTCCACTTT.

In its sample, this clone was seen once. The chain has TRBV6-5 and TRBJ2-4, with D perhaps TRBD1 (5 bases). CDR1 and CDR2 from the germline V gene are MNHEY and SVGAGI. The length of the CDR3 is 14 residues. Trimming took 3 bases from V and 5 from J, leaving 11 bases between them. Here the CDR3 DNA reads TGTGCCAGCAGTTATCCCGGCAGGGAAAACATTCAGTACTTC. Protein: CASSYPGRENIQYF.

The chain uses TRBV13 and TRBJ2-5, with 9 bases aligning to TRBD2. CDR3 length equals 16 residues. V gave up 4 bases and J gave up 0 bases; unmatched junction bases: 6. The V gene's germline CDR1 is PRHDT and CDR2 FYEKMQ (reference sequence). CDR3 sequence reads: CASSSLAGGNQETQYF. The CDR3 nucleotides read TGTGCCAGCAGCTCATTGGCGGGGGGGAACCAAGAGACCCAGTACTTC.

This chain connects TRBV6-5 to TRBJ1-5; D gene unclear. Germline V gene data show CDR1 as MNHEY and CDR2 as SVGAGI. This CDR3 region has 14 residues. V lost 2 bases and J lost 5, with 10 bases in between. CDR3 protein: CASSYRTGDQPQHF. The CDR3 DNA is TGTGCCAGCAGTTACAGAACCGGGGATCAGCCCCAGCATTTT.

CDR3 residues: CASSRGTAINTEAFF. In DNA, the CDR3 is TGTGCCAGCAGCCGGGGGACAGCGATAAACACTGAAGCTTTCTTT. The chain employs TRBV5-4 and TRBJ1-1; 7 nucleotides match TRBD1. J gave up 2 bases and V 4 bases, and 8 bases lay outside the gene matches. Germline loops: CDR1 SGHNT, CDR2 YYREEE (reference sequence). The CDR3 has 15 residues.

The rearrangement joins TRBV7-9 to TRBJ2-3; D ambiguous. The CDR3 consists of 15 residues. V lost 5 bases and J 1 base, leaving 13 bases between the germline ends. Per the germline V gene, CDR1 is SEHNR and CDR2 is FQNEAQ (reference sequence). The CDR3 coding sequence is TGTGCCAGCAGCGCAGCAGGATTAGGCACAGATACGCAGTATTTT. Translating gives CASSAAGLGTDTQYF.

The chain joins TRBV24-1 to TRBJ2-6, with 8 bases matching TRBD1. The V gene's germline CDR1 is KGHDR and CDR2 SFDVKD. The CDR3 has 18 residues. V gave up 2 bases and J gave up 0 bases; unmatched junction bases: 5. The CDR3 reads CATSDSRTGPSGANVLTF. The CDR3 DNA reads TGTGCCACCAGTGATTCCAGGACAGGGCCCTCTGGGGCCAACGTCCTGACTTTC.

This clone was picked up one time. This rearrangement joins TRBV5-4 to TRBJ2-1; TRBD2 is a possible D gene (6 bases). The CDR3 runs to 14 residues. Trimming pared 4 bases from V and 6 bases from J, leaving 14 bases between. Germline V CDR1 and CDR2: SGHNT, YYREEE (reference sequence). This chain's CDR3 is CASSPALATNEQFF. For the CDR3, the DNA is TGTGCCAGCAGCCCGGCTCTAGCGACCAATGAGCAGTTCTTC.

The chain has TRBV5-6 and TRBJ2-7; tentatively, D is TRBD1 (5 bases). Germline loops: CDR1 SGHDT, CDR2 YYEEEE. V was cut by 0 bases and J by 5 bases, with 18 bases left in between. The CDR3 is made up of 16 amino acids. The CDR3 region has the DNA TGTGCCAGCAGCTTGGTCCCCCAGGGTGCCCCCCACGAGCAGTACTTC. As protein: CASSLVPQGAPHEQYF. Based on the CDR3 plus reference TRBV5-6 and TRBJ2-7, the full variable domain is DAGVTQSPTHLIKTRGQQVTLRCSPKSGHDTVSWYQQALGQGPQFIFQYYEEEERQRGNFPDRFSGHQFPNYSSELNVNALLLGDSALYLCASSLVPQGAPHEQYFGPGTRLTVT.